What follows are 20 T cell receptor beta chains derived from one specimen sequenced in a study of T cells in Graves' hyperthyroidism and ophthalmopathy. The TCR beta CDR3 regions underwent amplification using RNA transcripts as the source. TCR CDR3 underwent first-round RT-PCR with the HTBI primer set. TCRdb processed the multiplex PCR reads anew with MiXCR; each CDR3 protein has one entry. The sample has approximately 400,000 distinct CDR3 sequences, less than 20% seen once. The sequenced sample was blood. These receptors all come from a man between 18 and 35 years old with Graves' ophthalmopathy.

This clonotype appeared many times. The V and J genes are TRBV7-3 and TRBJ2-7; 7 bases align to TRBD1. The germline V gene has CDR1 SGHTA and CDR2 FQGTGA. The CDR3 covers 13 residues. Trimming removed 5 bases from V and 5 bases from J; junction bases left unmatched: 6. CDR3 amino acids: CASSKQGSHEQYF. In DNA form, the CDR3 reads TGTGCCAGCAGCAAACAGGGGTCTCACGAGCAGTACTTC. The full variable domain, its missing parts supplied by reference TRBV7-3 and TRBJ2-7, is GAGVSQTPSNKVTEKGKYVELRCDPISGHTALYWYRQSLGQGPEFLIYFQGTGAADDSGLPNDRFFAVRPEGSVSTLKIQRTERGDSAVYLCASSKQGSHEQYFGPGTRLTVT.

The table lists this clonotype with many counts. The DNA for the CDR3 is TGTGCCGTCAAAATTTTGACCCAGGGGCATGAAGCTTTCTTT. Its protein product is CAVKILTQGHEAFF. The chain uses TRBV7-8 and TRBJ1-1; D is possibly TRBD1 (6 bases). The CDR3 has 14 amino acids. In germline, CDR1 is SGHVS, CDR2 FQNEAQ. Trimming took off 11 bases at V and 7 bases at J, with 23 bases between the two ends.

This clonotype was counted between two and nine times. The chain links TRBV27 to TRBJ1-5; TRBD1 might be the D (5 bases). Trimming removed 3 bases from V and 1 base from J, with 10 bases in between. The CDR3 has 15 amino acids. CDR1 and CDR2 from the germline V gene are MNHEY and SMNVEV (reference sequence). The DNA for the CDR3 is TGTGCCAGCAGTTTGGCAGGGTTAAGCAATCAGCCCCAGCATTTT. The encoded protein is CASSLAGLSNQPQHF.

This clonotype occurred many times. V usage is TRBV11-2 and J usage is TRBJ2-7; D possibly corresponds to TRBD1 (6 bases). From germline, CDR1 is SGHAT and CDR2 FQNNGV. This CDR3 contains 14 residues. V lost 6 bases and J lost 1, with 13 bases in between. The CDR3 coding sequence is TGTGCCAGCAGGGGGGCCTGGGGTTCCTACGAGCAGTACTTC. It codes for CASRGAWGSYEQYF.

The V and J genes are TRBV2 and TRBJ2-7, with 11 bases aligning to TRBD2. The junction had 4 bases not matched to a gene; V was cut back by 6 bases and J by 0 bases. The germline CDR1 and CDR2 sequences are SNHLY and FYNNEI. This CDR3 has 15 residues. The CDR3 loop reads CASRASGGSSYEQYF. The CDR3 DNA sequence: TGTGCCAGCAGGGCTAGCGGGGGGAGCTCCTACGAGCAGTACTTC.

The CDR3 DNA sequence: TGCGCCAGCAGGCCAGGGGGCACTGAAGCTTTCTTT. This encodes CASRPGGTEAFF. The rearrangement joins TRBV5-1 to TRBJ1-1; 7 bases fit TRBD1. There are 12 residues in the CDR3. Looked up from germline, CDR1 is SGHRS and CDR2 is YFSETQ. V trimming: 5 bases; J trimming: 4 bases; junction bases outside the gene matches: 2.

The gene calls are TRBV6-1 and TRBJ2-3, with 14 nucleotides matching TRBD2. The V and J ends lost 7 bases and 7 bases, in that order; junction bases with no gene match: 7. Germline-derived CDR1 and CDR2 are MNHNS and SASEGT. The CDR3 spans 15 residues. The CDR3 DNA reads TGTGCCAGCATCCCGACTAGCGGGGGGGGGAATACGCAGTATTTT. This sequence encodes CASIPTSGGGNTQYF.

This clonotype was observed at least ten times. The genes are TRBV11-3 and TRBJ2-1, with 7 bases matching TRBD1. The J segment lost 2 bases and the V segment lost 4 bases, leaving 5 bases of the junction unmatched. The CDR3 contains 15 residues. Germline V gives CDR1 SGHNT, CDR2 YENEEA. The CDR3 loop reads CASSSRDSPYNEQFF. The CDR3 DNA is TGTGCCAGCAGCTCGAGGGACAGTCCCTACAATGAGCAGTTCTTC.

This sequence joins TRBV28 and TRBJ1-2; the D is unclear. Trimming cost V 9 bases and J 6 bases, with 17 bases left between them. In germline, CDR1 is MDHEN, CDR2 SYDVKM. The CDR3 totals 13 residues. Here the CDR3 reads CARPRSGVHGYTF. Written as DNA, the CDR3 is TGTGCCAGACCCCGCTCCGGGGTTCATGGCTACACCTTC.

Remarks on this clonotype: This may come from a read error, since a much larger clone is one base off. The chain's CDR3 is CASSRGAQNEKLFF. In DNA form, the CDR3 reads TGTGCCAGCAGTCGGGGAGCCCAGAATGAAAAACTGTTTTTT. The chain joins TRBV12-3 or TRBV12-4 to TRBJ1-4; D is ambiguous. V lost 5 bases and J lost 5, with 12 bases in between. The CDR3 loop spans 14 amino acids.

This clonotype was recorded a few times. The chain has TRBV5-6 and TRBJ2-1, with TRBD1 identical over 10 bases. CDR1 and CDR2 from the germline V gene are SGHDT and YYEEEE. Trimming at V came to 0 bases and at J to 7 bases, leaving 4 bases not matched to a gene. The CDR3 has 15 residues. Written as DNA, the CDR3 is TGTGCCAGCAGCTTGGGACAGGGGGCAATTAATGAGCAGTTCTTC. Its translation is CASSLGQGAINEQFF.

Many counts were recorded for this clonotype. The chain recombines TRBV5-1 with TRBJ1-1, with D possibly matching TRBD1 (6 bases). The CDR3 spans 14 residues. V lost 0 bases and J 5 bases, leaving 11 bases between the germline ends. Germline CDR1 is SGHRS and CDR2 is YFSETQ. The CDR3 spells CASSLDRAGTEAFF. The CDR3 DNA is TGCGCCAGCAGCTTGGACAGGGCTGGGACTGAAGCTTTCTTT.

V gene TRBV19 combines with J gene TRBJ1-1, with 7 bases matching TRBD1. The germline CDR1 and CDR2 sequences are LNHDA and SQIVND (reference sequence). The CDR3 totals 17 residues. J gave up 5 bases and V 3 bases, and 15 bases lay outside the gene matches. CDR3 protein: CASSIGETGSGRTEAFF. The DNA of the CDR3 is TGTGCCAGTAGTATTGGCGAGACAGGGAGCGGGAGAACTGAAGCTTTCTTT.

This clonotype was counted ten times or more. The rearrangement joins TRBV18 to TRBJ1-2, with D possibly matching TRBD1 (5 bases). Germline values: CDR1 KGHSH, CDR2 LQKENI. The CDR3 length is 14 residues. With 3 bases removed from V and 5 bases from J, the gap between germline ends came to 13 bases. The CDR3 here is CASSPERGVYGYTF. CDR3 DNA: TGTGCCAGCTCACCTGAGAGGGGAGTGTATGGCTACACCTTC.

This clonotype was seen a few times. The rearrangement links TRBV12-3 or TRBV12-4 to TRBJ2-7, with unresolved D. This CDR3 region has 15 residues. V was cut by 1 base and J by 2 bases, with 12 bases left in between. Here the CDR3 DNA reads TGTGCCAGCAGTTTAGGCGGCAGTTTGGCCTACGAGCAGTACTTC. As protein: CASSLGGSLAYEQYF.

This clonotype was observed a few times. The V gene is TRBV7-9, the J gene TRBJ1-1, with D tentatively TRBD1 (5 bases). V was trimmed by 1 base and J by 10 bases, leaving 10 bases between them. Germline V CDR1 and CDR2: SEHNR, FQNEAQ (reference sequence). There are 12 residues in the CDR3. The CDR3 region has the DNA TGTGCCAGCAGCTTAGGGGGGAGCGTAGCTTTCTTT. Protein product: CASSLGGSVAFF.

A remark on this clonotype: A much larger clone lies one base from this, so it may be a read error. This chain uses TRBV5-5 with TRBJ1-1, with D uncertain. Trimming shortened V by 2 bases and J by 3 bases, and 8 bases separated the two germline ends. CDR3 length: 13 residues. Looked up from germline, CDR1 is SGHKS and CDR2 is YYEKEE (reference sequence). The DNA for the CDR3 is TGTGCCAGCAGCTTTTGGGCACACACTGAAGCTTTCTTT. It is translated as CASSFWAHTEAFF. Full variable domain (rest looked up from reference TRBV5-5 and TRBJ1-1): DAGVTQSPTHLIKTRGQQVTLRCSPISGHKSVSWYQQVLGQGPQFIFQYYEKEERGRGNFPDRFSARQFPNYSSELNVNALLLGDSALYLCASSFWAHTEAFFGQGTRLTVV.

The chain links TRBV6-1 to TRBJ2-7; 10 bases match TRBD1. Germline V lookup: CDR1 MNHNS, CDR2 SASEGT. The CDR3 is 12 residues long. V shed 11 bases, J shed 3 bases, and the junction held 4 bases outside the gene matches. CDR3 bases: TGTGCCGCCGGGACAGGGGACTACGAGCAGTACTTC. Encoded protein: CAAGTGDYEQYF.

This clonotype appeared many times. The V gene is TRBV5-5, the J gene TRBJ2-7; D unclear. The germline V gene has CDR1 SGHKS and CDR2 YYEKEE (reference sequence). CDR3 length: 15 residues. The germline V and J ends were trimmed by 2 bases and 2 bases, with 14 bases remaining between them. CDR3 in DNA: TGTGCCAGCAGCTTTGTACATTTAGGTACCTACGAGCAGTACTTC. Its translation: CASSFVHLGTYEQYF.

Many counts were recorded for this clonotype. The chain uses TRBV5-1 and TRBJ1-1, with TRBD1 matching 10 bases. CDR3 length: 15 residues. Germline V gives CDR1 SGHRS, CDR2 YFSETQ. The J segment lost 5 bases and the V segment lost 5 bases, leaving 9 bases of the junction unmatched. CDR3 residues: CASSWAGTGETEAFF. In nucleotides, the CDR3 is TGCGCCAGCAGTTGGGCCGGGACAGGGGAAACTGAAGCTTTCTTT.